This T cell receptor (beta chain) appears in the sequencing data of a study of CD8 T cells in ankylosing spondylitis. One entry per CDR3 protein results from TCRdb running MiXCR on the 5' RACE reads. The table lists 100,000 to 150,000 distinct CDR3 sequences, about 10% of them singletons. This clonotype was seen at least ten times. Trimming pared 1 base from V and 5 bases from J, leaving 12 bases between. Germline-derived CDR1 and CDR2 are DFQATT and SNEGSKA (reference sequence). This CDR3 spans 14 amino acids. Sequenced: blood, either unsorted or a sorted T cell fraction (not recorded which). The clonotype was recovered from a female donor with ankylosing spondylitis or in good health (not recorded which). The chain links TRBV20-1 to TRBJ2-1; D is possibly TRBD2 (7 bases). In DNA, the CDR3 is TGCAGTGCTAGAGGCGGGGGCCCGAACAATGAGCAGTTCTTC. It specifies CSARGGGPNNEQFF.